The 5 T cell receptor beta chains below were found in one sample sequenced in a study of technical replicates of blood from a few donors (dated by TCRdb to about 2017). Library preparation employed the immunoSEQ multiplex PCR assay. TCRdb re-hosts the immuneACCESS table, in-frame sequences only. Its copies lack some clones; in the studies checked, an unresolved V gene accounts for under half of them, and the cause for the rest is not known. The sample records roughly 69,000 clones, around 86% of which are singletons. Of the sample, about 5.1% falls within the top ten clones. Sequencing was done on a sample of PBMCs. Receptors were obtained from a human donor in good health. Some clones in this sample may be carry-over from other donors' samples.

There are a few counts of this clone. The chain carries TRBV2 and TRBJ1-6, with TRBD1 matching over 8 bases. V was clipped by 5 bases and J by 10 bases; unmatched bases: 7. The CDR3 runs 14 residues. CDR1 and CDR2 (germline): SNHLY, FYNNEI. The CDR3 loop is CASSTDRDGSPLHF. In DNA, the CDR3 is TGTGCCAGCAGTACGGACAGGGACGGCTCACCCCTCCACTTT.

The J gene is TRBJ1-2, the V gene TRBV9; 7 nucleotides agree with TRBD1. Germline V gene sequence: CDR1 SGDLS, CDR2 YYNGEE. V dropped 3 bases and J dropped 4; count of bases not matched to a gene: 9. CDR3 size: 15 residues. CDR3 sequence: CASSGVVQGGYGYTF. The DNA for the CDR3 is TGTGCCAGCAGCGGGGTGGTGCAGGGGGGCTATGGCTACACCTTC.

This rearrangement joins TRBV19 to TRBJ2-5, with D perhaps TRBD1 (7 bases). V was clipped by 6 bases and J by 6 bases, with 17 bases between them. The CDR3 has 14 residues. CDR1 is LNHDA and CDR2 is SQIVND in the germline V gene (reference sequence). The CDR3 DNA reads TGTGCCAGTAGCCGGGAGACAGGGTGGAAGACCCAGTACTTC. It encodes CASSRETGWKTQYF. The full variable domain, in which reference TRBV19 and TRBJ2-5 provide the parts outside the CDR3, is DGGITQSPKYLFRKEGQNVTLSCEQNLNHDAMYWYRQDPGQGLRLIYYSQIVNDFQKGDIAEGYSVSREKKESFPLTVTSAQKNPTAFYLCASSRETGWKTQYFGPGTRLLVL.

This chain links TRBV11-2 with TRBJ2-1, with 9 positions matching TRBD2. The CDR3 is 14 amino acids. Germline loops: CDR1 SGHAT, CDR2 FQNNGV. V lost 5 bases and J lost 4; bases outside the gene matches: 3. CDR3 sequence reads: CASSDLAGYNEQFF. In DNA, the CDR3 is TGTGCCAGCAGCGACCTAGCGGGGTACAATGAGCAGTTCTTC.

CDR3 DNA: TGTGCCAGCAGCTCCCCAGCGAGTAGCACAGATACGCAGTATTTT. It specifies CASSSPASSTDTQYF. The chain carries TRBV7-9 and TRBJ2-3; D unclear. This CDR3 has 15 residues. Trimming pared 4 bases from V and 0 bases from J, leaving 11 bases between. CDR1 and CDR2 from the germline V gene are SEHNR and FQNEAQ (reference sequence).